This entry concerns a single T cell receptor beta chain. The data were obtained in a study of blood T cell repertoires in COVID-19. As for the study in general: COVID-19 samples collected from the United States, Italy and Spain covered acute and convalescent phases. PBMCs, B-cell-depleted T cells, or T cells were the source of the cDNA or gDNA that made up the material.

The data were produced by immunoSEQ multiplex PCR, yet TCRdb's version contains in-frame clones alone and is incomplete. The sample contains fewer than 200,000 clones, more than 80% of which appear only once. With 5 bases clipped from V and 6 bases from J, the junction kept 5 bases outside the gene matches. The germline V gene encodes CDR1 SGHVS and CDR2 FQNEAQ. This CDR3 is 13 amino acids long. The sequencing input was peripheral blood. The chain links TRBV7-8 to TRBJ2-7; 9 bases are a match to TRBD1. The clonotype originates from a woman between 40 and 55 years old with COVID-19, enrolled during active disease. The CDR3 nucleotides read TGTGCCAGCAGCCCAACGACAGGGGGCGAGCAGTACTTC. Its translation is CASSPTTGGEQYF. Supplemented by reference TRBV7-8 and TRBJ2-7, the full variable domain reads GAGVSQSPRYKVAKRGQDVALRCDPISGHVSLFWYQQALGQGPEFLTYFQNEAQLDKSGLPSDRFFAERPEGSVSTLKIQRTQQEDSAVYLCASSPTTGGEQYFGPGTRLTVT.